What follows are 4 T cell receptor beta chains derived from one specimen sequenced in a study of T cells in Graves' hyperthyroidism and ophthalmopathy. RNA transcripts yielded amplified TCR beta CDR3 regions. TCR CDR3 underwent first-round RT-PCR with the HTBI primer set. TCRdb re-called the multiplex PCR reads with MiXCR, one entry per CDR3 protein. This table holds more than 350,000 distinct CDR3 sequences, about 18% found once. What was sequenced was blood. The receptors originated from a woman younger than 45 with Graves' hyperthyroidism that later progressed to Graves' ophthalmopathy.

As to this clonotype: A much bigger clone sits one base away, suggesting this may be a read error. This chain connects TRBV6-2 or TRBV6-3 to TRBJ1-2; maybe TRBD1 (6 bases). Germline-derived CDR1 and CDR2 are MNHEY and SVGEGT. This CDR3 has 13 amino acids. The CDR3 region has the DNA TGTGCCAGCAGTCCTGACAGGTTCTATCGCTACACCTTC. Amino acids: CASSPDRFYRYTF.

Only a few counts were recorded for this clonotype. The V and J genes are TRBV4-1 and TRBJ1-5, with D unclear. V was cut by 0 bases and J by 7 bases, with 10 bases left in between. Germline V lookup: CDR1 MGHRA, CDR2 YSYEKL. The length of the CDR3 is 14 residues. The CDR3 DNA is TGCGCCAGCAGCCAAGATCTTCTAAAACAGCCCCAGCATTTT. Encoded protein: CASSQDLLKQPQHF.

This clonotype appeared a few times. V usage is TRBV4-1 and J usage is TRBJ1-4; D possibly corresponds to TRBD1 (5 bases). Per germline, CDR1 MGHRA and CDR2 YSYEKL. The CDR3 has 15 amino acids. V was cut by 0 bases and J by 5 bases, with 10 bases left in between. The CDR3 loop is CASSQDATVNEKLFF. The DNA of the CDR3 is TGCGCCAGCAGCCAAGATGCGACAGTGAATGAAAAACTGTTTTTT.

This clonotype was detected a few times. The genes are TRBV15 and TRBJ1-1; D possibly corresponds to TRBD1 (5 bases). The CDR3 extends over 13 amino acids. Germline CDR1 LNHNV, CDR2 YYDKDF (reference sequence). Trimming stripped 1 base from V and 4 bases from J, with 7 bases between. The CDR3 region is CATSRGGFTEAFF. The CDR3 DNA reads TGTGCCACCAGCAGAGGGGGGTTCACTGAAGCTTTCTTT.